Sequencing of this T cell receptor beta chain was carried out in a study of T cell responses to AZD1222 COVID-19 vaccine. V lost 3 bases, J lost 9 bases, and 6 bases lay in between. There are 11 residues in the CDR3. CDR1 and CDR2 (germline): MDHEN, SYDVKM. Study findings and constraints: There were mostly white British donors and more females than males, and clonal diversity was possibly underestimated. Reportedly, nearly half of unique spike TCRs recognized epitopes outside B.1.351/B.1.1.7 mutations.

Sequencing was performed with immunoSEQ multiplex PCR; in TCRdb, only in-frame clones are kept and a portion is missing. The repertoire includes about 120,000 clones, approximately 92% of them detected once, and roughly 4.2% sits in the top ten. Comment on this clone: The antigen remains undetermined.

Sequenced material: peripheral blood, taken 28 days after the second dose of the MenACWY control vaccine. The sequence came from an adult who received the MenACWY meningococcal vaccine as a control. The rearrangement links TRBV28 to TRBJ2-1; unclear D gene. Written as DNA, the CDR3 is TGTGCCAGCAGTTTTGCCAGTGAGCAGTTCTTC. This codes for CASSFASEQFF.